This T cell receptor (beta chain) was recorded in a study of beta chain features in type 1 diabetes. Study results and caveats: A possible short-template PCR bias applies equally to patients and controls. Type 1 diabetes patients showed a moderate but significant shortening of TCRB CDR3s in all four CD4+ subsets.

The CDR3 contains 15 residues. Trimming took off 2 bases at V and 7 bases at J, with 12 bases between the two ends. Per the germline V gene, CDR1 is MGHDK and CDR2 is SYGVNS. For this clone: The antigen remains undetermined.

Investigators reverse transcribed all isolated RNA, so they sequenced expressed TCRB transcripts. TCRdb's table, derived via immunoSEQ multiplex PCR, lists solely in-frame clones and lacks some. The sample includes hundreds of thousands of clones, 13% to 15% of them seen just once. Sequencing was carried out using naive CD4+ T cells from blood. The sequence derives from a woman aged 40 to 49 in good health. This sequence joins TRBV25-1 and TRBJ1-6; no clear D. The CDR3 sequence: CASSEHSRRNSPLHF. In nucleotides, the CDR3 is TGTGCCAGCAGTGAACACAGCAGGCGCAATTCACCCCTCCACTTT. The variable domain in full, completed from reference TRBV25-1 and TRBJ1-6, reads EADIYQTPRYLVIGTGKKITLECSQTMGHDKMYWYQQDPGMELHLIHYSYGVNSTEKGDLSSESTVSRIRTEHFPLTLESARPSHTSQYLCASSEHSRRNSPLHFGNGTRLTVT.